Sequencing of this T cell receptor beta chain was carried out in a study of blood T cell repertoires in COVID-19. Whole-study context: There were acute and convalescent COVID-19 samples, and they came from the United States, Italy and Spain. Sources were T cells, B-cell-depleted T cells, or PBMCs; the material itself was cDNA or gDNA.

Original data processing: Amplification with reference gene primers provided the estimates of nucleated cell counts. The table came from immunoSEQ multiplex PCR; TCRdb's copy has only in-frame clones and leaves some out. V and J calls and clone size are given by that table; D and trimming were obtained from the DNA. Of 150,000 to 200,000 clones in the sample, 85% are singletons; the top ten hold 0.95%. Seattle-derived patients entered the study during active infection and were followed longitudinally. Sequencing was performed on peripheral blood. This receptor was identified in a man in his sixties with COVID-19, enrolled during active disease.

Here the CDR3 reads CASSSEGQSYEQYF. The CDR3 DNA reads as TGTGCCAGCAGCTCCGAAGGACAGTCCTACGAGCAGTACTTC. This chain links TRBV7-8 with TRBJ2-7, with D possibly TRBD1 on 6 matching bases. The V and J ends lost 4 bases and 1 base respectively, with 11 bases between them. Germline CDR1 reads SGHVS; CDR2 reads FQNEAQ. CDR3 length: 14 amino acids.